This TCR beta chain comes out of a study of blood T cell repertoires in COVID-19. At the level of the study: The United States, Italy and Spain provided the acute and convalescent COVID-19 samples. From T cells, B-cell-depleted T cells, or PBMCs came the material, which was cDNA or gDNA.

In terms of age and location, participants ranged from roughly 18 to 89 years and lived in fewer than 30 US areas. This CDR3 has 12 amino acids. V dropped 1 base and J dropped 0 bases, with 4 bases sitting between them. CDR1 and CDR2 from the germline V gene are SQVTM and ANQGSEA. Original handling: Using reference gene primer amplification, nucleated cell counts were estimated. The data were produced by immunoSEQ multiplex PCR, yet TCRdb's version contains in-frame clones alone and is incomplete. That table furnishes V, J and clone size, whereas the DNA furnished D and trimming. Altogether 300,000 to 350,000 clones are present, 85% to 90% being singletons, with the ten largest covering 1%.

This rearrangement joins TRBV29-1 to TRBJ2-7, with unresolved D. Sequences were obtained from PBMCs or T cells enriched from blood (not recorded which). The sequence was collected from a woman aged 25 to 45 who had been exposed to COVID-19. CDR3: CSVEGSSYEQYF. CDR3 in DNA: TGCAGCGTTGAAGGCAGCTCCTACGAGCAGTACTTC.